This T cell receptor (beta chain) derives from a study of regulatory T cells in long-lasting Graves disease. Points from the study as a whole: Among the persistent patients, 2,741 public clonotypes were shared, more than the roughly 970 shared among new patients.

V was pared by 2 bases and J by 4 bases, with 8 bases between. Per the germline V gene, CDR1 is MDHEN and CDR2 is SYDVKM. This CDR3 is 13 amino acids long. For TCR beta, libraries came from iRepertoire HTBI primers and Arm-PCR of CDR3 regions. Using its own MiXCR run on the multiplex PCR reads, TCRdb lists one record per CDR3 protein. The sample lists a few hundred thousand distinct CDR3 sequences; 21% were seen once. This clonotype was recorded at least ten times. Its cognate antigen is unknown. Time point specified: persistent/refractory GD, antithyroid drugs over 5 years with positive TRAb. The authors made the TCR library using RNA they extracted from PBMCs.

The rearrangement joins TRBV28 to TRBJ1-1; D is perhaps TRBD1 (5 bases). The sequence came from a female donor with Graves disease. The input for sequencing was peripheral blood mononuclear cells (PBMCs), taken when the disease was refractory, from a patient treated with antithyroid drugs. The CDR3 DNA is TGTGCCAGCAGTTTACGGGGCGGCACTGAAGCTTTCTTT. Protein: CASSLRGGTEAFF.